This TCR beta chain originates from a study of read filtering for tumor transcriptome and immune sequencing. The overall study: Among patients, roughly 17 were male and some 15 female, aged about 45 to 80 (mean roughly 64). Study results and limitations: Correlation between methods rose after single-read clonotypes were removed. Even smaller IR-seq throughput identified most shared clonotypes.

This clonotype was picked up a small number of times. Its antigen is unidentified. Molecular barcoded adaptors covering alpha/delta and beta/gamma chains were used on 400 ng RNA. From the reads, TCRdb called clonotypes with MiXCR, one entry per CDR3 protein. The table shows tens of thousands of distinct CDR3 sequences, with nearly 20% occurring only once. Trimming took 1 base from V and 2 from J; bases not matched to a gene: 0. The CDR3 has 14 amino acids. The germline V gene encodes CDR1 DFQATT and CDR2 SNEGSKA (reference sequence). The clonotype was recovered from a donor aged 40 or older with multiple myeloma. The chain employs TRBV20-1 and TRBJ2-5, with 11 bases identical to TRBD2. The sequencing sample was made of a population of CD138-negative cells sorted from bone marrow. The CDR3 DNA reads TGCAGTGCTAGAGGGACTAGCGGGCAAGAGACCCAGTACTTC. Its translation: CSARGTSGQETQYF.